The 22 T cell receptor beta chains given below trace back to one sample, sequenced in a study of T-cell memory formation after mild COVID-19. TCRdb re-called the 5' RACE reads with MiXCR, one entry per CDR3 protein. There are some 210,000 distinct CDR3 sequences in the sample; roughly 30% occur only once, and around 10% lies in the top ten. Input material: PBMCs or a T cell subset sorted from them (not recorded which). The receptors derive from an adult woman who had mild COVID-19 (a few samples of this study predate the infection). Cell type and time point are not known.

There are a few counts of this clonotype. CDR3 nucleotides: TGCGCCAGCAGCGGGGGGACAGGGTTGGGCACTGAAGCTTTCTTT. It translates to CASSGGTGLGTEAFF. The rearrangement links TRBV5-1 to TRBJ1-1, with TRBD1 matching over 9 bases. Per the germline V gene, CDR1 is SGHRS and CDR2 is YFSETQ. CDR3 length: 15 residues. The junction had 8 bases not matched to a gene; V was cut back by 4 bases and J by 4 bases.

This clonotype was seen a handful of times. The chain carries TRBV7-3 and TRBJ2-3; 7 bases align to TRBD2. V was clipped by 2 bases and J by 2 bases; unmatched bases: 4. This CDR3 has 15 amino acids. From germline, CDR1 is SGHTA and CDR2 FQGTGA. CDR3 DNA sequence: TGTGCCAGCAGCTTAGGACTAGGGTACACAGATACGCAGTATTTT. Its translation: CASSLGLGYTDTQYF.

The sample holds one count of this clonotype. The chain has TRBV9 and TRBJ2-1; 10 bases agree with TRBD2. The V gene end was trimmed by 10 bases and the J gene end by 0 bases; junction bases not matched to a gene: 13. CDR1 SGDLS and CDR2 YYNGEE come from the germline V gene. The CDR3 has 17 residues. The CDR3 loop reads CASTLRSGGDSYNEQFF. The DNA for the CDR3 is TGTGCCTCAACTCTCCGGAGCGGGGGGGACTCCTACAATGAGCAGTTCTTC.

The V gene is TRBV7-9, the J gene TRBJ2-1, with 8 bases aligning to TRBD1. The trim removed 7 bases at V and 2 bases at J, leaving 7 bases unmatched. CDR1 and CDR2 (germline): SEHNR, FQNEAQ (reference sequence). The CDR3 is 15 amino acids. The CDR3 loop reads CASKSGTGTYNEQFF. CDR3 in DNA: TGTGCCAGCAAATCCGGGACAGGCACCTACAATGAGCAGTTCTTC. Supplemented by reference TRBV7-9 and TRBJ2-1, the full variable domain reads DTGVSQNPRHKITKRGQNVTFRCDPISEHNRLYWYRQTLGQGPEFLTYFQNEAQLEKSRLLSDRFSAERPKGSFSTLEIQRTEQGDSAMYLCASKSGTGTYNEQFFGPGTRLTVL.

The rearrangement uses TRBV7-9 and TRBJ2-3; no clear D. The V and J ends lost 5 bases and 7 bases respectively, with 10 bases between them. The CDR3 extends over 12 amino acids. Germline V gene sequence: CDR1 SEHNR, CDR2 FQNEAQ (reference sequence). CDR3 sequence (DNA): TGTGCCAGCAGCCCCCCCGAATATACGCAGTATTTT. Amino acid sequence: CASSPPEYTQYF.

The gene calls are TRBV12-3 or TRBV12-4 and TRBJ2-7; maybe TRBD2 (6 bases). The CDR3 contains 15 residues. The V and J ends lost 3 bases and 5 bases respectively, with 17 bases between them. Here the CDR3 DNA reads TGTGCCAGCAGTTTCAGGGCGGGGACCCCCGACGAGCAGTACTTC. Protein sequence: CASSFRAGTPDEQYF.

The chain carries TRBV5-6 and TRBJ2-5, with a possible D match to TRBD1 (5 bases). Trimming shortened V by 1 base and J by 5 bases, and 18 bases separated the two germline ends. The CDR3 contains 16 residues. Germline loops: CDR1 SGHDT, CDR2 YYEEEE. The CDR3 nucleotides read TGTGCCAGCAGCTTGTCGTATTCTTGGGGCGAGGAGACCCAGTACTTC. This codes for CASSLSYSWGEETQYF.

The V and J genes are TRBV7-2 and TRBJ2-1; TRBD1 might be the D (5 bases). Trimming left V 2 bases short and J 9 bases short, with 14 bases between. Germline lookup yields CDR1 SGHTA and CDR2 FQGNSA. The CDR3 loop spans 14 amino acids. CDR3 protein: CASSLWAGKGEQFF. The DNA for the CDR3 is TGTGCCAGCAGCTTATGGGCAGGGAAGGGTGAGCAGTTCTTC.

This clonotype was detected only a few times. The rearrangement uses TRBV20-1 and TRBJ2-3; TRBD2 agrees at 8 bases. The V gene's germline CDR1 is DFQATT and CDR2 SNEGSKA (reference sequence). The trim removed 4 bases at V and 7 bases at J, leaving 13 bases unmatched. The CDR3 sequence is 15 residues long. CDR3 loop: CSAISTSGWDNTQYF. As DNA, the CDR3 is TGCAGTGCTATATCTACTAGCGGCTGGGATAATACGCAGTATTTT.

The chain has TRBV29-1 and TRBJ1-2; unclear D gene. CDR1 and CDR2 from the germline V gene are SQVTM and ANQGSEA. The CDR3 totals 14 residues. Trimming took 0 bases from V and 4 from J, leaving 12 bases between them. CDR3 residues: CSVEDHTVSYGYTF. The CDR3 DNA sequence: TGCAGCGTTGAAGATCACACAGTTAGCTATGGCTACACCTTC.

V is TRBV5-1 and J is TRBJ2-2; D is undetermined. With 1 base removed from V and 5 bases from J, the gap between germline ends came to 9 bases. The CDR3 sequence is 14 residues long. Looked up from germline, CDR1 is SGHRS and CDR2 is YFSETQ. CDR3 coding DNA: TGCGCCAGCAGCTTGAGGTGGGATACCGGGGAGCTGTTTTTT. Amino acids: CASSLRWDTGELFF. Based on the CDR3 plus reference TRBV5-1 and TRBJ2-2, the full variable domain is KAGVTQTPRYLIKTRGQQVTLSCSPISGHRSVSWYQQTPGQGLQFLFEYFSETQRNKGNFPGRFSGRQFSNSRSEMNVSTLELGDSALYLCASSLRWDTGELFFGEGSRLTVL.

This clonotype was detected only a few times. This rearrangement joins TRBV7-3 to TRBJ1-3, with a possible D match to TRBD1 (6 bases). Trimming pared 2 bases from V and 2 bases from J, leaving 10 bases between. Germline loops: CDR1 SGHTA, CDR2 FQGTGA. The CDR3 is made up of 15 amino acids. This CDR3 is CASSLLGTPGNTIYF. DNA of the CDR3: TGTGCCAGCAGCTTACTAGGGACACCTGGAAACACCATATATTTT.

This chain connects TRBV4-1 to TRBJ1-1, with a possible D match to TRBD1 (6 bases). The germline V gene encodes CDR1 MGHRA and CDR2 YSYEKL. The CDR3 extends over 14 amino acids. The V end was cut by 3 bases, the J end by 7 bases, with 15 bases between. The CDR3 DNA follows: TGCGCCAGCAGCCATTCCCGGGACACTGGTGAAGCTTTCTTT. Protein: CASSHSRDTGEAFF.

CDR3 sequence (DNA): TGTGCCAGCAGCCCACGGACAGGAGTAAATTCACCCCTCCACTTT. Amino acids: CASSPRTGVNSPLHF. The rearrangement joins TRBV9 to TRBJ1-6, with 7 bases matching TRBD1. CDR3 length: 15 residues. Germline V gene data show CDR1 as SGDLS and CDR2 as YYNGEE. J lost 7 bases, V lost 4 bases, and 8 bases had no gene match.

The genes are TRBV2 and TRBJ1-5; possible D gene TRBD1, 6 bases. This CDR3 is built from 15 residues. V lost 6 bases to trimming and J lost 3 bases, with 15 bases between them. The V gene's germline CDR1 is SNHLY and CDR2 FYNNEI. The CDR3 DNA follows: TGTGCCAGCAGGTCGGACAGCGCCTCCAATCAGCCCCAGCATTTT. Translating gives CASRSDSASNQPQHF.

The chain employs TRBV6-5 and TRBJ2-5, with D possibly being TRBD1 (5 bases). Germline V gene lookup returns CDR1 MNHEY and CDR2 SVGAGI. V lost 3 bases and J 4 bases, leaving 6 bases between the germline ends. The CDR3 sequence is 12 residues long. CDR3 residues: CASSYQGETQYF. DNA for the CDR3: TGTGCCAGCAGTTATCAGGGAGAGACCCAGTACTTC.

This chain links TRBV7-9 with TRBJ2-3; possible D gene TRBD2, 5 bases. The germline V and J ends were trimmed by 6 bases and 2 bases, with 12 bases remaining between them. This CDR3 has 14 residues. Germline CDR1 reads SEHNR; CDR2 reads FQNEAQ (reference sequence). The CDR3 DNA sequence: TGTGCCAGCAGAAGACCCGGGAACACAGATACGCAGTATTTT. Translation: CASRRPGNTDTQYF.

At least ten counts were recorded for this clonotype. The chain is built from TRBV4-3 and TRBJ1-2; D is possibly TRBD1 (5 bases). The ends were cut back, 1 base at V and 3 bases at J, with 18 bases in the middle. The CDR3 extends over 17 amino acids. From germline, CDR1 is LGHNA and CDR2 YSLEER. CDR3 in DNA: TGCGCCAGCAGCCAAGTGACAAAGGGGCTGGGTGACTATGGCTACACCTTC. Translated, it gives CASSQVTKGLGDYGYTF.

The V and J genes are TRBV7-2 and TRBJ2-5; TRBD2 agrees at 9 bases. This CDR3 region has 17 residues. Looked up from germline, CDR1 is SGHTA and CDR2 is FQGNSA. After removal of 1 base from V and 2 bases from J, the junction contained 8 bases not matched to a gene. The CDR3 coding sequence is TGTGCCAGCAGCTTAGGAGGTAGCGGGAGTGAACAAGAGACCCAGTACTTC. Translation: CASSLGGSGSEQETQYF.

CDR3 DNA: TGCGCCAGCAGCCAAGAGGGAGCGGGACGATACGAGCAGTACTTC. As protein: CASSQEGAGRYEQYF. The V call is TRBV4-1, the J call TRBJ2-7; 7 bases match TRBD2. The CDR3 is made up of 15 amino acids. Looked up from germline, CDR1 is MGHRA and CDR2 is YSYEKL. V lost 0 bases and J lost 4; bases outside the gene matches: 6.

This clonotype was seen a handful of times. CDR3 protein: CASSQEGTGPLTGANVLTF. The CDR3 DNA reads TGTGCCAGCAGCCAAGAAGGGACAGGGCCACTAACTGGGGCCAACGTCCTGACTTTC. The rearrangement uses TRBV14 and TRBJ2-6, with 9 bases fitting TRBD1. CDR1 and CDR2 from the germline V gene are SGHDN and FVKESK. The CDR3 covers 19 residues. V was clipped by 0 bases and J by 2 bases; unmatched bases: 8.

The chain couples TRBV15 to TRBJ1-1; possibly TRBD1 for D (5 bases). V shed 5 bases and J shed 0 bases, with 13 bases lying between them. The CDR3 has 15 amino acids. Germline V gene lookup returns CDR1 LNHNV and CDR2 YYDKDF (reference sequence). CDR3: CATSPHDRLNTEAFF. The CDR3 DNA is TGTGCCACCAGCCCTCACGACAGACTGAACACTGAAGCTTTCTTT.